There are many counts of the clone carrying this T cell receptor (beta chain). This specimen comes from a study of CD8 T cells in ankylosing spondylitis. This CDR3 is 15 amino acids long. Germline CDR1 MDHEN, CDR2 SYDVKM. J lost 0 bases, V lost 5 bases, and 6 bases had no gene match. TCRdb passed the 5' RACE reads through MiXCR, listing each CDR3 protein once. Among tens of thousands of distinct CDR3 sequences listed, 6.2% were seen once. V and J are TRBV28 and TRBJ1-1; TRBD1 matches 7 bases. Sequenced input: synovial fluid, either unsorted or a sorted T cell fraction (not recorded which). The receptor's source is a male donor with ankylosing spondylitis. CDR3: CASSPPTGLNTEAFF. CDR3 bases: TGTGCCAGCAGTCCGCCGACAGGGTTGAACACTGAAGCTTTCTTT.